This is a list of T cell receptor beta chains from one sample in a study of T cells in Graves' hyperthyroidism and ophthalmopathy. TCRdb processed the multiplex PCR reads anew with MiXCR; each CDR3 protein has one entry. Of 200,000 to 250,000 distinct CDR3 sequences in the sample, around 17% were seen once. Sequencing was carried out using blood. These receptors all come from a woman under 30 with Graves' ophthalmopathy. Both conserved end residues are part of each CDR3. Each record gives: clone size, D gene, J gene, V gene, CDR3 DNA, CDR3 protein. The D gene is left open where the match is weak. Expanded clones get a size class; other rows say once, few or many, or leave the size out.

>many|NA|TRBJ2-3|TRBV7-8
TGTGCCAGCAGCAAAAAAGGAGCCCTCACAGATACGCAGTATTTT
CASSKKGALTDTQYF
>few|NA|TRBJ2-1|TRBV4-2
TGTGCCAGCAGCCAAGATAGGAATGAGCAGTTCTTC
CASSQDRNEQFF
>many|TRBD1|TRBJ2-5|TRBV27
TGTGCCAGCAGTAGGGGGCGCACAGAGACCCAGTACTTC
CASSRGRTETQYF
>many|NA|TRBJ1-2|TRBV2
TGTGCCAGCCGAGCAAGCCCGACGGGCTACACCTTC
CASRASPTGYTF
>many|NA|TRBJ1-2|TRBV4-1
TGCGCCAGCAGCCAAGATCGCAGTACCGGCTATGGCTACACCTTC
CASSQDRSTGYGYTF
>many|NA|TRBJ2-1|TRBV28
TGTGCCAGCAGTTTGGATTGGGTTGAGCAGTTCTTC
CASSLDWVEQFF
>few|NA|TRBJ1-5|TRBV6-1
TGTGCCAGCACTCCAGGCGATCGACCCCAGCATTTT
CASTPGDRPQHF
>many|NA|TRBJ2-7|TRBV27
TGTGCCAGCAGTTTATTGGCAGGGGAGCCCTACGAGCAGTACTTC
CASSLLAGEPYEQYF
>NA|NA|TRBJ1-1|TRBV5-1
TGCGCCAACAGCTTGTTGTCGAACACTGAAGCTTTCTTT
CANSLLSNTEAFF
>NA|TRBD1|TRBJ2-2|TRBV19
TGTGCCAGTAGATCGTTACCGGGACAGATCAACACCGGGGAGCTGTTTTTT
CASRSLPGQINTGELFF
>many|NA|TRBJ1-5|TRBV28
TGTGCCAGCAGTTTGGGCAGGGGTGGGAATCAGCCCCAGCATTTT
CASSLGRGGNQPQHF
>many|NA|TRBJ1-6|TRBV6-1
TGTGCCAGCAGGGCGGGCGGTTATAATTCACCCCTCCACTTT
CASRAGGYNSPLHF
>few|NA|TRBJ2-3|TRBV9
TGTGCCAGCAGCGTAGGAAAGTTGAGAGATACGCAGTATTTT
CASSVGKLRDTQYF
>many|TRBD1|TRBJ2-7|TRBV15
TGTGCCACCAGCGACCGGGACAGGGGGTCCGAGCAGTACTTC
CATSDRDRGSEQYF
>many|TRBD1|TRBJ2-5|TRBV5-1
TGCGCCAGCAGCTGGACCGGGACAGGGCGAGGGGAGACCCAGTACTTC
CASSWTGTGRGETQYF
>many|TRBD2|TRBJ2-2|TRBV7-2
TGTGCCAGCAGAGCTTACTTCATAGCGGGGGCGGCCTCGAACACCGGGGAGCTGTTTTTT
CASRAYFIAGAASNTGELFF
>NA|NA|TRBJ2-1|TRBV28
TGTGCCAGCGGCCCTGACCCGAGCGGGCTCTACAATGAGCAGTTCTTC
CASGPDPSGLYNEQFF
>NA|TRBD1|TRBJ2-2|TRBV9
TGTGCCAGCAGCGTGTTTCAGGGGGTTCGGAACACCGGGGAGCTGTTTTTT
CASSVFQGVRNTGELFF
>once|TRBD1|TRBJ1-2|TRBV5-5
TGTGCCAGCAGCTTGCCTGGACAGGGAGGAGACTATGGCTACACCTTC
CASSLPGQGGDYGYTF
>many|TRBD1|TRBJ1-1|TRBV28
TGTGCCAGCAGTTTTAAGACAGGGGTGGGAGTCACTGAAGCTTTCTTT
CASSFKTGVGVTEAFF
>many|TRBD2|TRBJ2-5|TRBV2
TGTGCCAGCAGTGATCGAGCGGGGAGGGGAGAGACCCAGTACTTC
CASSDRAGRGETQYF
>many|TRBD2|TRBJ2-1|TRBV7-2
TGTGCCAGCAGTCGCCCCGGCGGGGGGGCTTACAATGAGCAGTTCTTC
CASSRPGGGAYNEQFF
>many|TRBD2|TRBJ2-1|TRBV6-2/TRBV6-3
TGTGCCAGCATGGGGGCTAGCGGGTCGCATGAGCAGTTCTTC
CASMGASGSHEQFF
>NA|NA|TRBJ1-1|TRBV6-5
TGTGCCAGCAGTTACAATTGGTGGCCGGGGGCTAACACTGAAGCTTTCTTT
CASSYNWWPGANTEAFF
>many|NA|TRBJ1-6|TRBV2
TGTGCCAGCAGTGACAGGGTGGCGTCACCCCTCCACTTT
CASSDRVASPLHF
>NA|TRBD1|TRBJ2-5|TRBV10-3
TGTGCCATCAGAAGCGGGACAGGGGAGGGAGAGACCCAGTACTTC
CAIRSGTGEGETQYF
>many|NA|TRBJ2-5|TRBV7-2
TGTGCCAGCAGCCCCGGGGCCCGTGGGGAGACCCAGTACTTC
CASSPGARGETQYF
>few|TRBD2|TRBJ2-2|TRBV12-3/TRBV12-4
TGTGCCAGCAGCCTGACTAGCTGGGGCACCGGGGAGCTGTTTTTT
CASSLTSWGTGELFF
>many|NA|TRBJ2-3|TRBV6-5
TGTGCCAGCAGTTACCGGGGTACTAGCACAGATACGCAGTATTTT
CASSYRGTSTDTQYF
>many|TRBD1|TRBJ2-4|TRBV10-1
TGCGCCAGCAGTTCCGGGACAGGGGGAGCCAAAAACATTCAGTACTTC
CASSSGTGGAKNIQYF
>NA|TRBD1|TRBJ1-5|TRBV12-3/TRBV12-4
TGTGCCAGCAGCCCACACAGGGGTAGTCAGCCCCAGCATTTT
CASSPHRGSQPQHF
>NA|NA|TRBJ1-2|TRBV7-9
TGTGCCAGCAGCTTTGGGGGGGGAAACTATGGCTACACCTTC
CASSFGGGNYGYTF
>many|NA|TRBJ1-1|TRBV3-1
TGTGCCAGCAGCCAAGATCCCGAGAACACTGAAGCTTTCTTT
CASSQDPENTEAFF
>few|NA|TRBJ2-2|TRBV19
TGTGCCAGTAGTAACACAGGGATGGTCACCGGGGAGCTGTTTTTT
CASSNTGMVTGELFF
>many|TRBD1|TRBJ1-5|TRBV6-2/TRBV6-3
TGTGCCAGCAGTACACGACGGGACAGGGCCAATCAGCCCCAGCATTTT
CASSTRRDRANQPQHF
>many|TRBD2|TRBJ2-2|TRBV19
TGTGCCAGTAGTATTGAGGAGGGAGGGACTTTCTCCACCGGGGAGCTGTTTTTT
CASSIEEGGTFSTGELFF
>few|NA|TRBJ2-1|TRBV6-2/TRBV6-3
TGTGCCAGCAGCCAAAGGTGGGTGGGAGAGACCTACAATGAGCAGTTCTTC
CASSQRWVGETYNEQFF
>many|NA|TRBJ2-7|TRBV10-2
TGCGCCAGCAGTGACCCAAAGGAGCAGTACTTC
CASSDPKEQYF
>many|NA|TRBJ2-1|TRBV7-9
TGTGCCAGCAGCCACCCAGGCATTACCCAGGACTTCCTAAGGGTGGGGGAGCAGTTCTTC
CASSHPGITQDFLRVGEQFF
>many|NA|TRBJ2-1|TRBV12-5
TGTGCTAGTGGTTTGGGGGGGATTGGCAATGAGCAGTTCTTC
CASGLGGIGNEQFF
>few|NA|TRBJ1-1|TRBV28
TGTGCCAGCACCCCTACGGGCAGGAATCCTGAAGCTTTCTTT
CASTPTGRNPEAFF
>NA|TRBD2|TRBJ2-1|TRBV5-1
TGCGCCAGCAGCTTGGGTAGCGGGAGGGCCCGGAATGAGCAGTTCTTC
CASSLGSGRARNEQFF
>NA|NA|TRBJ2-3|TRBV11-2
TGTGCCAGCAGCTCAGAGACGCCAGATACGCAGTATTTT
CASSSETPDTQYF
>NA|NA|TRBJ1-4|TRBV7-2
NA
CASSLARQELVKNCFF
>many|NA|TRBJ1-1|TRBV6-2/TRBV6-3
TGTGCCAGCGGCCAGAGGGGGACTGAAGCTTTCTTT
CASGQRGTEAFF
>many|TRBD2|TRBJ2-3|TRBV5-1
TGCGCCAGCACCTCCTTAGCGGGAGGGCCATCAGATACGCAGTATTTT
CASTSLAGGPSDTQYF
>few|NA|TRBJ2-3|TRBV5-1
TGCGCCAGCAGCTCCAAGGGGTCTCTCACAGATACGCAGTATTTT
CASSSKGSLTDTQYF
>many|NA|TRBJ2-1|TRBV5-1
TGCGCCAGCAGACGGGGGCTCAACAATGAGCAGTTCTTC
CASRRGLNNEQFF
>many|TRBD2|TRBJ2-3|TRBV7-9
TGTGCCAGCAGCTTAGGTTCTTCGGGAGGGCATGGCGATACGCAGTATTTT
CASSLGSSGGHGDTQYF
>many|TRBD2|TRBJ2-2|TRBV15
TGTGCCACCAGTGCCCTGGTAGCGGGAGGGCCCGGGGAGCTGTTTTTT
CATSALVAGGPGELFF
>many|TRBD2|TRBJ2-1|TRBV29-1
TGCAGCGTTGAAGATCTAGTTCGGGGGACTAGCTATAGTAGGAATGAGCAGTTCTTC
CSVEDLVRGTSYSRNEQFF
>many|NA|TRBJ2-2|TRBV2
TGTGCCAGCAAGGCCGAGGCCACCGGGGAGCTGTTTTTT
CASKAEATGELFF
>NA|NA|TRBJ1-1|TRBV10-3
TGTGCCATCAGTGAGCCAGGGGCAGGCACTGAAGCTTTCTTT
CAISEPGAGTEAFF
>many|NA|TRBJ2-1|TRBV28
TGTGCCAGCAGTTTATCTCCAGGTTTGCGGGAGTTCTTC
CASSLSPGLREFF
>many|NA|TRBJ1-6|TRBV28
TGTGCCAGCAGTCCGCGCTCGGACATAAGGGATTCACCCCTCCACTTT
CASSPRSDIRDSPLHF